Given below is one T cell receptor (beta chain) in context. The germline V gene has CDR1 MNHEY and CDR2 SMNVEV (reference sequence). The CDR3 covers 13 residues. The data originate from a study of monozygotic twins with inflammatory bowel disease. Phlebotomy per donor yielded a single 2.5 ml blood sample. An amount of 3500 ng of total RNA was used for each TCR library. UMIs that had a 6-nucleotide sample barcode were put in using template switching. PCR of TCRalpha and TCRbeta cDNA was nested, with two rounds of 16 and 9 cycles. TCRdb reprocessed the 5' RACE reads and reports one entry per CDR3 protein, with no DNA. The sample totals about 380,000 distinct CDR3 sequences.

Sequenced: blood. The TCR comes from a human donor with ulcerative colitis or Crohn's disease, or a healthy co-twin of an affected twin (not recorded which). This chain uses TRBV27 with TRBJ2-7; TCRdb designates TRBD1, a call that cannot be tested without DNA. CDR3 region: CASSLLGAGEQYF.